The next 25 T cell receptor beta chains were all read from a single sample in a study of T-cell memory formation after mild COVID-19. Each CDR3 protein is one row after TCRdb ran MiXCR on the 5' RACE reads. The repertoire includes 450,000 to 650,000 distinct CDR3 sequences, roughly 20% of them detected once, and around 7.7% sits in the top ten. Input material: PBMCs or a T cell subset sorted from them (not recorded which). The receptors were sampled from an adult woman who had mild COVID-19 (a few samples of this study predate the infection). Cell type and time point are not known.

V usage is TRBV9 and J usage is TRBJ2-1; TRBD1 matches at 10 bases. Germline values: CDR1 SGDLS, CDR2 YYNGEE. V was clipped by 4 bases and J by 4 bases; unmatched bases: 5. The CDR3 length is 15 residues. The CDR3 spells CASSRDRGDYNEQFF. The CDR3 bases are TGTGCCAGCAGCAGGGACAGGGGAGATTACAATGAGCAGTTCTTC.

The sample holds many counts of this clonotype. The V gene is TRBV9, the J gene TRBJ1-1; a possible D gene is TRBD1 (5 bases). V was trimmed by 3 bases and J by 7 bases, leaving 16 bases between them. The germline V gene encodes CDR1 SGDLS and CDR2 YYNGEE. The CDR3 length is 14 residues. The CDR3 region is CASSGYGGGSEAFF. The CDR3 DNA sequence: TGTGCCAGCAGCGGCTACGGGGGGGGAAGTGAAGCTTTCTTT.

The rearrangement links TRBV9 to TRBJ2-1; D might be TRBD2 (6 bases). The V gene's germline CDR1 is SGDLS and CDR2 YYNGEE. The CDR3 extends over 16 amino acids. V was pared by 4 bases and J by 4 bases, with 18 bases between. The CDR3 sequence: CASSPNTGTSYNEQFF. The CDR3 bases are TGTGCCAGCAGCCCGAACACCGGGACTTCTTACAATGAGCAGTTCTTC.

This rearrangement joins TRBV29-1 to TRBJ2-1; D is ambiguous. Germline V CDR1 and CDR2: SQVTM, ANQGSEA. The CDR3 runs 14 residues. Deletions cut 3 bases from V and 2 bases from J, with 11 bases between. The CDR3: CSVDRQLTYNEQFF. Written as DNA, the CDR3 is TGCAGCGTTGATCGGCAGCTTACCTACAATGAGCAGTTCTTC.

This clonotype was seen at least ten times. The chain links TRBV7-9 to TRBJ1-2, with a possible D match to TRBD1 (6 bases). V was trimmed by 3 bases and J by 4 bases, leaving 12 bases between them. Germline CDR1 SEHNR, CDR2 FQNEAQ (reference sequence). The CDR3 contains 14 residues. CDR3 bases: TGTGCCAGCAGCTTGGCCCTGGACAGCTATGGCTACACCTTC. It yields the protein CASSLALDSYGYTF.

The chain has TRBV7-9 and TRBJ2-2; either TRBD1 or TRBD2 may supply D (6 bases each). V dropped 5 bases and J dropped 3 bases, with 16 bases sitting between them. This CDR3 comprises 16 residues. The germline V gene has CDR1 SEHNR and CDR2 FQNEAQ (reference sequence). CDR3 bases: TGTGCCAGCAGCCCCGGTCGGGGGCTAGACACCGGGGAGCTGTTTTTT. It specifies CASSPGRGLDTGELFF.

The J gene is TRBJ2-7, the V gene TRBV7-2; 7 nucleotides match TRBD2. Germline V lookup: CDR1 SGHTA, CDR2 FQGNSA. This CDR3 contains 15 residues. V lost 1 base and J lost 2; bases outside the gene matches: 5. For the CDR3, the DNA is TGTGCCAGCAGCTTAGATGTGGGAGGGCCCTACGAGCAGTACTTC. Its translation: CASSLDVGGPYEQYF.

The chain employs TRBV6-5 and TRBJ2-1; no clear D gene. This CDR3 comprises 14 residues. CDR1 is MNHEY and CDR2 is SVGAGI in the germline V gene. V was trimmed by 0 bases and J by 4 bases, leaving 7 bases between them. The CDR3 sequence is CASSYSAEYNEQFF. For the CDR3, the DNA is TGTGCCAGCAGTTACTCGGCCGAGTACAATGAGCAGTTCTTC.

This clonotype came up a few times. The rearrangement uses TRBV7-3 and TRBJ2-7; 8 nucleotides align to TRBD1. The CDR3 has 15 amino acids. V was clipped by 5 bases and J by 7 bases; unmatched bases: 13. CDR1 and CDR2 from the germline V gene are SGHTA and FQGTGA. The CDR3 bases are TGTGCCAGCAGCGTAAAAGGAGCAGGGGGCTGGGAGCAGTACTTC. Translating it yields CASSVKGAGGWEQYF. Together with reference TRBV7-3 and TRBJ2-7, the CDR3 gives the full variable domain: GAGVSQTPSNKVTEKGKYVELRCDPISGHTALYWYRQSLGQGPEFLIYFQGTGAADDSGLPNDRFFAVRPEGSVSTLKIQRTERGDSAVYLCASSVKGAGGWEQYFGPGTRLTVT.

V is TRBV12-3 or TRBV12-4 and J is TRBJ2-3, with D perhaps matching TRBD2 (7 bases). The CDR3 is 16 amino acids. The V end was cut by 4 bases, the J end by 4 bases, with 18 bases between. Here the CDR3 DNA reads TGTGCCAGCAGTTATCCTAGCGGAAAGGGGGCAGATACGCAGTATTTT. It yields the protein CASSYPSGKGADTQYF.

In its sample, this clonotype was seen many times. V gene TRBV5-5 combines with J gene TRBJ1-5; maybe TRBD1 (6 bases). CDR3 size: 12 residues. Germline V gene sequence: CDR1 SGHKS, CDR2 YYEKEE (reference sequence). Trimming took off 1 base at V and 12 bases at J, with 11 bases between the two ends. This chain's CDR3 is CASSLPGGLQHF. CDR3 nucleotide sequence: TGTGCCAGCAGCTTGCCCGGGGGGCTCCAGCATTTT. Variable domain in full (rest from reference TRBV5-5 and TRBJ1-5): DAGVTQSPTHLIKTRGQQVTLRCSPISGHKSVSWYQQVLGQGPQFIFQYYEKEERGRGNFPDRFSARQFPNYSSELNVNALLLGDSALYLCASSLPGGLQHFGDGTRLSIL.

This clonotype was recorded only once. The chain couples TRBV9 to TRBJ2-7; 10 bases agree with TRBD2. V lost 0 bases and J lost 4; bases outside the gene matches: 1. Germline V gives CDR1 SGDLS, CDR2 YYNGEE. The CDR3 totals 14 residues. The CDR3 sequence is CASSVGAGGYEQYF. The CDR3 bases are TGTGCCAGCAGCGTAGGAGCGGGAGGGTACGAGCAGTACTTC.

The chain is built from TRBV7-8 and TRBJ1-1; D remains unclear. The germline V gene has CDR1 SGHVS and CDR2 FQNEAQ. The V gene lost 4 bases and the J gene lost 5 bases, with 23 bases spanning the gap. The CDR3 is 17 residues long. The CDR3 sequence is CASSSLTTGRTWTEAFF. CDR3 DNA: TGTGCCAGCAGCTCGTTGACGACGGGCCGAACATGGACTGAAGCTTTCTTT.

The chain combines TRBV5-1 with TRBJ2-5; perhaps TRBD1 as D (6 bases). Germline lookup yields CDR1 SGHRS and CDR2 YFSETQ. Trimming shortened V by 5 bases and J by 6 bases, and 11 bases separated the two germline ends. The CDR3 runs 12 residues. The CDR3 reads CASSKGEQTQYF. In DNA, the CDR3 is TGCGCCAGCAGTAAGGGGGAACAGACCCAGTACTTC.

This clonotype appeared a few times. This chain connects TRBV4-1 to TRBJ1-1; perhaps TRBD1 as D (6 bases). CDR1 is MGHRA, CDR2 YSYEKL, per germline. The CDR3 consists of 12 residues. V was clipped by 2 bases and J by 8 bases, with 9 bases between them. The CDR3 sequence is CASSQSGTEAFF. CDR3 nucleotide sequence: TGCGCCAGCAGCCAATCCGGGACAGAAGCTTTCTTT.

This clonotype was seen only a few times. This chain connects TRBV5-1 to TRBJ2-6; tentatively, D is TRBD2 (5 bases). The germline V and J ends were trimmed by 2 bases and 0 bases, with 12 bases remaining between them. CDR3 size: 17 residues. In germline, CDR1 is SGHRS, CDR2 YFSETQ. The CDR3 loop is CASSLSGRTSGANVLTF. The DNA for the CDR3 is TGCGCCAGCAGCTTAAGCGGCAGGACCTCTGGGGCCAACGTCCTGACTTTC.

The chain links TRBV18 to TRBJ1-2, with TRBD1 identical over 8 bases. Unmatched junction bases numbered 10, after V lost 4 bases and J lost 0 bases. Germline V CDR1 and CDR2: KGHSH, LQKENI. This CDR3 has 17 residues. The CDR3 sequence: CASSHFQLTGANYGYTF. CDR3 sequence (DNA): TGTGCCAGCTCACATTTCCAATTGACAGGGGCTAACTATGGCTACACCTTC.

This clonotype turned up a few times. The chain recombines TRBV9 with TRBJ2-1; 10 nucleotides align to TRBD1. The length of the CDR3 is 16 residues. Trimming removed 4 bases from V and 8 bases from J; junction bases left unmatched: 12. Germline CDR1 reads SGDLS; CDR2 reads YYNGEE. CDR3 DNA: TGTGCCAGCAGCTATGGGGACAGGGGCCCCTTGGATGAGCAGTTCTTC. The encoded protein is CASSYGDRGPLDEQFF.

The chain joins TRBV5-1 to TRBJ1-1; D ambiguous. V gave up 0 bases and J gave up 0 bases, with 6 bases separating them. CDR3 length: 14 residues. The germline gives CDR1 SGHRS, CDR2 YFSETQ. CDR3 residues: CASSLGWVNTEAFF. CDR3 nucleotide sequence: TGCGCCAGCAGCTTGGGGTGGGTGAACACTGAAGCTTTCTTT.

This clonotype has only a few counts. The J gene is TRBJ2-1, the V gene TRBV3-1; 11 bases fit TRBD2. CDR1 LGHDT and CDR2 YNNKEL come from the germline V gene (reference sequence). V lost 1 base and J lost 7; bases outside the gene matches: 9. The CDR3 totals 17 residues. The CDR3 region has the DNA TGTGCCAGCAGCCAAGTGGGACTAGCGGCCCTGGGGAATGAGCAGTTCTTC. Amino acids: CASSQVGLAALGNEQFF.

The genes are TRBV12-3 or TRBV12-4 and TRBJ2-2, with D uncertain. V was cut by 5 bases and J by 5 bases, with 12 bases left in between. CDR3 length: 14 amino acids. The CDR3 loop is CASSAPHKTGELFF. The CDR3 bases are TGTGCCAGCAGTGCACCCCACAAAACCGGGGAGCTGTTTTTT.

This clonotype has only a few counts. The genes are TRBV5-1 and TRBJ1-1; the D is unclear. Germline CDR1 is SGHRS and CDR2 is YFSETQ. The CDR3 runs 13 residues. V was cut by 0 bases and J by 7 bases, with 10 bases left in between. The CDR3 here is CASSLELDLEAFF. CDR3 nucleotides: TGCGCCAGCAGCTTGGAGCTTGACCTTGAAGCTTTCTTT.

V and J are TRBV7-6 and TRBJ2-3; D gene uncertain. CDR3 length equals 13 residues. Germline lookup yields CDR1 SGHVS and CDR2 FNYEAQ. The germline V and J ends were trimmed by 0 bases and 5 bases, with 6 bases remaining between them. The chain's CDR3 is CASSLAYGDTQYF. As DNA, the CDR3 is TGTGCCAGCAGCTTAGCGTACGGAGATACGCAGTATTTT.

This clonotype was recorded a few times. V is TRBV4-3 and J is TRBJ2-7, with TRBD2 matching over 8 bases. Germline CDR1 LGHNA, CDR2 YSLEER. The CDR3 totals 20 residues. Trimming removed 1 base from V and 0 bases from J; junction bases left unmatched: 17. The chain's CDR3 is CASSQAPAPLGLAASYEQYF. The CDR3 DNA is TGCGCCAGCAGCCAAGCTCCTGCGCCTCTAGGACTAGCAGCCTCCTACGAGCAGTACTTC.

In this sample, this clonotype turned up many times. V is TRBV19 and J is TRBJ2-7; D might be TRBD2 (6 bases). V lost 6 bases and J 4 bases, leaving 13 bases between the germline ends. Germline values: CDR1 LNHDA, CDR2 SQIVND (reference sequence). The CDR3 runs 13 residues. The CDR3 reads CASSGGGLYEQYF. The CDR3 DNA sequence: TGTGCCAGTAGCGGGGGTGGGCTATACGAGCAGTACTTC. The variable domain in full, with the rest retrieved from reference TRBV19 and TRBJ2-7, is DGGITQSPKYLFRKEGQNVTLSCEQNLNHDAMYWYRQDPGQGLRLIYYSQIVNDFQKGDIAEGYSVSREKKESFPLTVTSAQKNPTAFYLCASSGGGLYEQYFGPGTRLTVT.